The 22 T cell receptor beta chains below all came from one sample that was sequenced in a study of T cell repertoires in cytomegalovirus infection. One entry per CDR3 protein results from TCRdb running MiXCR on the reads. The sample shows about 490,000 distinct CDR3 sequences, about 11% of them seen only once. The sample comprised PBMCs. The origin of the receptors is a human donor in good health (CMV status not recorded). Some clones in this sample may be carry-over from other donors' samples.

V gene TRBV20-1 combines with J gene TRBJ1-1; TRBD1 aligns across 8 bases. The CDR3 consists of 14 residues. The V and J ends lost 2 bases and 1 base, in that order; junction bases with no gene match: 3. The germline V gene encodes CDR1 DFQATT and CDR2 SNEGSKA (reference sequence). CDR3 nucleotide sequence: TGCAGTGCTAGACCCGGACAGGGGAACACTGAAGCTTTCTTT. Translating it yields CSARPGQGNTEAFF.

Ten or more counts support this clonotype. This chain joins TRBV9 and TRBJ1-1, with D hard to call. V was trimmed by 1 base and J by 5 bases, leaving 12 bases between them. This CDR3 comprises 14 residues. Germline CDR1 is SGDLS and CDR2 is YYNGEE. CDR3 region: CASSVSHSTTEAFF. The CDR3 DNA is TGTGCCAGCAGCGTATCGCACTCTACGACTGAAGCTTTCTTT.

CDR3 coding DNA: TGTGCCAGTAAAAGAGGACTAGCGGGCTCCTACGAGCAGTACTTC. Residues: CASKRGLAGSYEQYF. The chain is built from TRBV19 and TRBJ2-7; 11 bases agree with TRBD2. Germline V gene sequence: CDR1 LNHDA, CDR2 SQIVND (reference sequence). V lost 7 bases, J lost 0 bases, and 5 bases stayed unmatched. The CDR3 is 15 residues long.

This clonotype was seen many times. The chain carries TRBV11-2 and TRBJ1-1, with a possible D match to TRBD1 (6 bases). The CDR3 spans 13 residues. Germline values: CDR1 SGHAT, CDR2 FQNNGV. V was clipped by 1 base and J by 9 bases, with 12 bases between them. CDR3 nucleotide sequence: TGTGCCAGCAGCTTAGGGCAGGGGTTAAAAGCTTTCTTT. Protein product: CASSLGQGLKAFF.

This clonotype was detected ten times or more. The gene calls are TRBV7-8 and TRBJ2-7; 7 nucleotides line up with TRBD1. The CDR3 covers 14 residues. Germline V gives CDR1 SGHVS, CDR2 FQNEAQ. The J segment lost 3 bases and the V segment lost 3 bases, leaving 5 bases of the junction unmatched. In nucleotides, the CDR3 is TGTGCCAGCAGCTTGGACGGGACAGTCTACGAGCAGTACTTC. Translation: CASSLDGTVYEQYF.

This clonotype was observed a handful of times. The chain couples TRBV30 to TRBJ2-7; 15 bases are shared with TRBD2. Germline lookup yields CDR1 GTSNPN and CDR2 SVGIG (reference sequence). This CDR3 spans 20 amino acids. J lost 0 bases, V lost 0 bases, and 12 bases had no gene match. Here the CDR3 DNA reads TGTGCCTGGAGTGTACGGCGGGGACTAGCGGGAGGAGGGAGCTCCTACGAGCAGTACTTC. Protein sequence: CAWSVRRGLAGGGSSYEQYF.

Ten or more counts support this clonotype. V is TRBV7-9 and J is TRBJ1-6; 7 nucleotides align to TRBD1. The germline CDR1 and CDR2 sequences are SEHNR and FQNEAQ (reference sequence). The CDR3 is made up of 11 amino acids. The J segment lost 16 bases and the V segment lost 3 bases, leaving 3 bases of the junction unmatched. The CDR3 protein is CASSFDRALHF. In DNA form, the CDR3 reads TGTGCCAGCAGCTTTGACAGGGCGCTCCACTTT.

This clonotype was recorded a few times. The chain has TRBV20-1 and TRBJ2-2; 7 bases map to TRBD2. V shed 6 bases and J 7 bases; nucleotides not matched to a gene: 5. Looked up from germline, CDR1 is DFQATT and CDR2 is SNEGSKA (reference sequence). The CDR3 is 12 amino acids. As DNA, the CDR3 is TGCAGTGCGGGAGGGGCAGACGGGGAGCTGTTTTTT. Translating gives CSAGGADGELFF.

This clonotype was picked up many times. The rearrangement links TRBV5-5 to TRBJ2-2, with D maybe TRBD2 (5 bases). V was cut by 4 bases and J by 6 bases, with 16 bases left in between. The germline V gene has CDR1 SGHKS and CDR2 YYEKEE (reference sequence). The CDR3 has 15 amino acids. CDR3 nucleotide sequence: TGTGCCAGCAGCCAGACTAAAGTTGGTGCCGGGGAGCTGTTTTTT. It specifies CASSQTKVGAGELFF.

There are many counts of this clonotype. The J gene is TRBJ2-3, the V gene TRBV7-2; weak D call: TRBD1 (5 bases). The CDR3 covers 15 residues. The V and J ends lost 1 base and 6 bases respectively, with 14 bases between them. The germline V gene has CDR1 SGHTA and CDR2 FQGNSA. The DNA for the CDR3 is TGTGCCAGCAGCTTAGGGGGCAGGTCTCGGGATACGCAGTATTTT. Protein product: CASSLGGRSRDTQYF.

Ten or more counts support this clonotype. This chain connects TRBV20-1 to TRBJ1-5; the D gene is possibly TRBD1 (6 bases). The germline CDR1 and CDR2 sequences are DFQATT and SNEGSKA (reference sequence). The germline V and J ends were trimmed by 0 bases and 4 bases, with 13 bases remaining between them. This CDR3 contains 15 residues. CDR3 bases: TGCAGTGCTAGAGATAGGGGGTTGTGGAATCAGCCCCAGCATTTT. Protein product: CSARDRGLWNQPQHF.

This clonotype was observed at least ten times. The rearrangement joins TRBV28 to TRBJ2-1; 9 bases map to TRBD2. This CDR3 has 15 residues. Germline CDR1 reads MDHEN; CDR2 reads SYDVKM. The V gene end was trimmed by 7 bases and the J gene end by 0 bases; junction bases not matched to a gene: 4. This CDR3 is CASNLAGPSYNEQFF. CDR3 coding DNA: TGTGCCAGCAACCTAGCGGGGCCCTCCTACAATGAGCAGTTCTTC.

This clonotype was recorded at least ten times. The genes are TRBV4-1 and TRBJ1-6; no clear D gene. This CDR3 spans 16 amino acids. CDR1 is MGHRA, CDR2 YSYEKL, per germline. V dropped 0 bases and J dropped 3 bases, with 9 bases sitting between them. The CDR3 region has the DNA TGCGCCAGCAGCCAAGATCCCACAGACTATAATTCACCCCTCCACTTT. It specifies CASSQDPTDYNSPLHF.

The chain carries TRBV28 and TRBJ2-1, with a possible D match to TRBD1 (8 bases). The CDR3 is 16 amino acids. Germline assignment: CDR1 MDHEN and CDR2 SYDVKM. The V end was cut by 5 bases, the J end by 2 bases, with 16 bases between. The CDR3 nucleotides are TGTGCCAGCAGTCAAGAACAGGGGGGGGCCTACAATGAGCAGTTCTTC. It encodes CASSQEQGGAYNEQFF. Supplemented by reference TRBV28 and TRBJ2-1, the full variable domain reads DVKVTQSSRYLVKRTGEKVFLECVQDMDHENMFWYRQDPGLGLRLIYFSYDVKMKEKGDIPEGYSVSREKKERFSLILESASTNQTSMYLCASSQEQGGAYNEQFFGPGTRLTVL.

This clonotype was recorded at least ten times. CDR3 sequence reads: CAILAKGKDTQYF. The CDR3 DNA sequence: TGTGCCATCCTTGCGAAGGGGAAAGATACGCAGTATTTT. The rearrangement uses TRBV12-3 or TRBV12-4 and TRBJ2-3; D may be TRBD1 (5 bases). The CDR3 contains 13 residues. V was shortened by 10 bases and J by 5 bases, with 16 bases between the two germline ends.

This chain joins TRBV20-1 and TRBJ1-1; D may be TRBD1 (5 bases). The CDR3 covers 13 residues. The V gene lost 5 bases and the J gene lost 5 bases, with 15 bases spanning the gap. Germline CDR1 is DFQATT and CDR2 is SNEGSKA (reference sequence). The CDR3: CSAPIGYRTEAFF. The CDR3 DNA reads TGCAGTGCTCCAATCGGGTACAGGACTGAAGCTTTCTTT.

This clonotype has just a few counts. The J gene is TRBJ1-1, the V gene TRBV19, with D perhaps matching TRBD1 (6 bases). Trimming took 4 bases from V and 3 from J, leaving 27 bases between them. The V gene's germline CDR1 is LNHDA and CDR2 SQIVND (reference sequence). The CDR3 is made up of 19 amino acids. The CDR3 sequence is CASSTPPRTVNSRDTEAFF. In DNA form, the CDR3 reads TGTGCCAGTAGTACGCCTCCCAGGACAGTAAACTCGAGGGACACTGAAGCTTTCTTT.

This clonotype was found many times. This chain links TRBV7-2 with TRBJ1-1; possible D gene TRBD1, 5 bases. V was clipped by 5 bases and J by 1 base, with 11 bases between them. Germline V lookup: CDR1 SGHTA, CDR2 FQGNSA. The CDR3 loop spans 14 amino acids. This chain's CDR3 is CASSPLGPNTEAFF. The DNA of the CDR3 is TGTGCCAGCAGCCCACTGGGACCGAACACTGAAGCTTTCTTT.

The chain couples TRBV3-1 to TRBJ2-2; either TRBD1 or TRBD2 may fit D (6 bases each). Trimming removed 3 bases from V and 4 bases from J, with 18 bases in between. CDR1 is LGHDT, CDR2 YNNKEL, per germline (reference sequence). The CDR3 runs 17 residues. In nucleotides, the CDR3 is TGTGCCAGCAGCCACGCGGAAGGAGGGGGAGGCACCGGGGAGCTGTTTTTT. Protein product: CASSHAEGGGGTGELFF.

The CDR3 loop reads CSARDWQGDFGNTIYF. For the CDR3, the DNA is TGCAGTGCTAGAGATTGGCAGGGGGATTTTGGAAACACCATATATTTT. The rearrangement joins TRBV20-1 to TRBJ1-3, with 7 nucleotides matching TRBD1. This CDR3 has 16 residues. V lost 0 bases, J lost 3 bases, and 8 bases stayed unmatched. Germline V lookup: CDR1 DFQATT, CDR2 SNEGSKA (reference sequence).

This clonotype was counted at least ten times. The rearrangement uses TRBV12-3 or TRBV12-4 and TRBJ2-7; TRBD1 matches 9 bases. The CDR3 runs to 15 residues. J was trimmed by 3 bases and V by 5 bases; bases with no gene match: 8. In DNA, the CDR3 is TGTGCCAGCAGTCCCCGGACAGGGGACCTCTACGAGCAGTACTTC. This encodes CASSPRTGDLYEQYF.

This clonotype was seen repeatedly, ten times or more. This chain links TRBV20-1 with TRBJ1-1, with unresolved D. The CDR3 is 12 residues long. CDR1 is DFQATT and CDR2 is SNEGSKA in the germline V gene (reference sequence). V was pared by 3 bases and J by 4 bases, with 9 bases between. This CDR3 reads CSARGRSTEAFF. In DNA form, the CDR3 reads TGCAGTGCTAGGGGTCGGTCCACTGAAGCTTTCTTT.